The T cell receptor beta chain under discussion was sequenced for a study of blood T cells in healthy people across ages. It was with a sample-barcoded 5' primer and a J-beta primer mix that a second PCR of about 7 to 12 cycles was run. Each CDR3 protein is one row after TCRdb ran MiXCR on the 5' RACE reads. Of about 500,000 distinct CDR3 sequences in the sample, less than 25% were seen once. In its sample, this clonotype was seen a few times. One junction end disagrees with the germline gene, perhaps due to a read error. The length of the CDR3 is 15 residues. Germline-derived CDR1 and CDR2 are SNHLY and FYNNEI. This same sample was also part of a study on T cells of mothers and their children. Per that paper: Donation came from three healthy Caucasian mothers together with their six children.

The chain has TRBV2 and TRBJ2-5, with 7 bases fitting TRBD1. Sequenced input: blood. This TCR was sampled from a boy younger than 18 in good health. The CDR3: CASRPPRDRVETRYF. CDR3 bases: TGTGCTTCAAGGCCACCCAGGGACAGAGTAGAGACCCGGTACTTC.